This TCR beta chain was found in a study of blood T cell repertoires in COVID-19. On the study more broadly: Researchers got acute and convalescent COVID-19 samples from the United States, Italy and Spain. T cells, B-cell-depleted T cells, or PBMCs supplied cDNA or gDNA.

As handled by the study authors: Cell counts per sample came from amplifying reference gene primers. Measured with immunoSEQ multiplex PCR; TCRdb has only the in-frame clones, and not every one. That table furnishes V, J and clone size, whereas the DNA furnished D and trimming. In the table there are fewer than 200,000 clones, less than 85% of which are singletons. This sequence was found in a human donor with acute or convalescent COVID-19. The donor label of this sample is uncertain. Specimen: peripheral blood.

CDR3 DNA: TGTGCCAGCAGCTTGGTTGGAGGGTGGATGAACACTGAAGCTTTCTTT. It translates to CASSLVGGWMNTEAFF. V and J are TRBV5-6 and TRBJ1-1; D gene ambiguous. V lost 0 bases to trimming and J lost 0 bases, with 12 bases between them. The CDR3 extends over 16 amino acids. CDR1 and CDR2 (germline): SGHDT, YYEEEE.